One and the same sample provided the 20 T cell receptor beta chains below, sequenced in a study of blood T cell repertoires in COVID-19. TCRdb's copy holds only in-frame clones and misses some; the assay was immunoSEQ multiplex PCR. The sample holds about 180,000 clones, under 90% seen once. The sample consisted of peripheral blood. The receptors derive from a human donor in a cohort sampled during active COVID-19.

V and J are TRBV4-1 and TRBJ1-4, with D possibly being TRBD1 (5 bases). The CDR3 covers 15 residues. The germline V and J ends were trimmed by 0 bases and 7 bases, with 12 bases remaining between them. In germline, CDR1 is MGHRA, CDR2 YSYEKL. The CDR3 reads CASSQDVGGGEKLFF. The CDR3 nucleotides are TGCGCCAGCAGCCAAGATGTTGGGGGGGGTGAAAAACTGTTTTTT.

V is TRBV2 and J is TRBJ1-2; a possible D gene is TRBD1 (6 bases). This CDR3 is 15 amino acids long. Trimming stripped 7 bases from V and 8 bases from J, with 23 bases between. From germline, CDR1 is SNHLY and CDR2 FYNNEI. The CDR3 sequence: CASKAGRGNWLGYTF. The CDR3 nucleotides are TGTGCCAGCAAGGCAGGCAGGGGAAATTGGTTGGGCTACACCTTC.

The chain employs TRBV27 and TRBJ2-7, with 13 bases identical to TRBD2. Germline V lookup: CDR1 MNHEY, CDR2 SMNVEV (reference sequence). The CDR3 contains 15 residues. V lost 6 bases to trimming and J lost 4 bases; unmatched junction nucleotides: 6. Here the CDR3 DNA reads TGTGCCAGCAGCGAAAGGACTAGCGGGGGATACGAGCAGTACTTC. It translates to CASSERTSGGYEQYF.

The chain couples TRBV27 to TRBJ1-6; 7 bases fit TRBD1. Germline CDR1 is MNHEY and CDR2 is SMNVEV (reference sequence). This CDR3 is 13 amino acids long. Germline trimming cut 3 bases from V and 9 bases from J; bases unmatched to any gene: 2. The CDR3 loop reads CASSFGQVSPLHF. In DNA form, the CDR3 reads TGTGCCAGCAGTTTCGGACAGGTTTCACCCCTCCACTTT.

The chain carries TRBV12-5 and TRBJ2-7, with a possible D match to TRBD1 (6 bases). Germline V CDR1 and CDR2: LGHNT, FRNRAP. Trimming left V 1 base short and J 12 bases short, with 10 bases between. The CDR3 runs 11 residues. As DNA, the CDR3 is TGTGCTAGTGGTTTGGACAGGGTGTCGTACTTC. Its protein is CASGLDRVSYF.

The V gene is TRBV5-1, the J gene TRBJ2-3; 15 positions agree with TRBD2. CDR1 SGHRS and CDR2 YFSETQ come from the germline V gene. Trimming at V came to 4 bases and at J to 2 bases, leaving 5 bases not matched to a gene. The CDR3 consists of 17 residues. CDR3 region: CASSPGTSGGYTDTQYF. Written as DNA, the CDR3 is TGCGCCAGCAGCCCAGGGACTAGCGGGGGGTACACAGATACGCAGTATTTT.

This chain connects TRBV29-1 to TRBJ2-7, with 14 bases lining up with TRBD2. The CDR3 loop spans 19 amino acids. J gave up 0 bases and V 1 base, and 11 bases lay outside the gene matches. The germline V gene has CDR1 SQVTM and CDR2 ANQGSEA. In nucleotides, the CDR3 is TGCAGCGTTGAAGTACCGGGACTAGCGGGGGCCCTAAGCTCCTACGAGCAGTACTTC. Residues: CSVEVPGLAGALSSYEQYF.

This sequence joins TRBV11-1 and TRBJ2-7, with 8 bases aligning to TRBD1. From germline, CDR1 is SGHAT and CDR2 FQDESV (reference sequence). The CDR3 consists of 16 residues. V trimming: 3 bases; J trimming: 0 bases; junction bases outside the gene matches: 7. CDR3 bases: TGTGCCAGCAGCTTTACCGGGACAGGTTACTCCTACGAGCAGTACTTC. This sequence encodes CASSFTGTGYSYEQYF.

The V and J genes are TRBV30 and TRBJ1-3, with D perhaps TRBD1 (5 bases). V was shortened by 1 base and J by 3 bases, with 7 bases between the two germline ends. Looked up from germline, CDR1 is GTSNPN and CDR2 is SVGIG (reference sequence). The CDR3 totals 13 residues. DNA of the CDR3: TGTGCCTGGAGTGGGGGCCTTGGAAACACCATATATTTT. Its translation is CAWSGGLGNTIYF.

The genes are TRBV14 and TRBJ1-4, with a possible D match to TRBD1 (6 bases). V was clipped by 2 bases and J by 4 bases, with 11 bases between them. The CDR3 totals 15 residues. The germline CDR1 and CDR2 sequences are SGHDN and FVKESK. The CDR3 loop reads CASSQYRAGNEKLFF. The CDR3 nucleotides are TGTGCCAGCAGCCAATACAGGGCGGGTAATGAAAAACTGTTTTTT.

As DNA, the CDR3 is TGTGCCAGCAGCCAAGATGGAGGCCAGCCCCAGCATTTT. The encoded protein is CASSQDGGQPQHF. V and J are TRBV3-1 (or the pseudogene TRBV3-2) and TRBJ1-5, with D unclear. Germline lookup yields CDR1 LGHDT and CDR2 YNNKEL (reference sequence). The length of the CDR3 is 13 residues. The V and J ends lost 0 bases and 7 bases respectively, with 7 bases between them.

The chain has TRBV7-8 and TRBJ1-2, with D perhaps matching TRBD1 (5 bases). CDR3 length: 12 residues. V lost 1 base to trimming and J lost 7 bases, with 7 bases between them. Germline CDR1 is SGHVS and CDR2 is FQNEAQ. The CDR3 loop reads CASSLDRIGYTF. The CDR3 DNA reads as TGTGCCAGCAGCTTAGACAGGATTGGCTACACCTTC.

The chain uses TRBV27 and TRBJ2-5, with 8 nucleotides matching TRBD2. Germline V gene lookup returns CDR1 MNHEY and CDR2 SMNVEV (reference sequence). V gave up 4 bases and J gave up 4 bases; unmatched junction bases: 2. The CDR3 consists of 13 residues. The CDR3 sequence is CASSSREGETQYF. The DNA for the CDR3 is TGTGCCAGCAGTTCCCGGGAGGGAGAGACCCAGTACTTC.

This chain links TRBV5-4 with TRBJ1-2; D is undetermined. This CDR3 comprises 15 residues. The germline V gene encodes CDR1 SGHNT and CDR2 YYREEE (reference sequence). The ends were cut back, 0 bases at V and 0 bases at J, with 9 bases in the middle. CDR3 amino acids: CASSLVTGANYGYTF. Written as DNA, the CDR3 is TGTGCCAGCAGCTTGGTTACGGGAGCTAACTATGGCTACACCTTC.

V and J are TRBV29-1 and TRBJ1-2; D call uncertain. Germline loops: CDR1 SQVTM, CDR2 ANQGSEA. The V and J ends lost 6 bases and 2 bases respectively, with 10 bases between them. The CDR3 is 12 residues long. The CDR3 is CSVIDTNYGYTF. The CDR3 DNA follows: TGCAGCGTGATAGACACCAACTATGGCTACACCTTC.

J is TRBJ1-6 and V is TRBV7-9; D might be TRBD1 (5 bases). Trimming took off 6 bases at V and 0 bases at J, with 15 bases between the two ends. Germline CDR1 is SEHNR and CDR2 is FQNEAQ (reference sequence). The CDR3 extends over 17 amino acids. The CDR3 nucleotides read TGTGCCAGCAGTTCGACAGTTTCCTCCTCCTATAATTCACCCCTCCACTTT. This sequence encodes CASSSTVSSSYNSPLHF. The full variable domain, completed using reference TRBV7-9 and TRBJ1-6, is DTGVSQNPRHKITKRGQNVTFRCDPISEHNRLYWYRQTLGQGPEFLTYFQNEAQLEKSRLLSDRFSAERPKGSFSTLEIQRTEQGDSAMYLCASSSTVSSSYNSPLHFGNGTRLTVT.

The chain is built from TRBV11-3 and TRBJ2-2, with 8 bases identical to TRBD1. CDR1 is SGHNT and CDR2 is YENEEA in the germline V gene. The CDR3 totals 14 residues. V was pared by 5 bases and J by 6 bases, with 5 bases of the junction left unmatched. The CDR3 reads CASSPRQGPGELFF. In DNA, the CDR3 is TGTGCCAGCAGCCCCCGACAGGGGCCCGGGGAGCTGTTTTTT.

A few counts support this clone. The gene calls are TRBV5-1 and TRBJ2-7, with a possible D match to TRBD1 (5 bases). V shed 3 bases and J shed 2 bases, with 15 bases lying between them. This CDR3 has 15 amino acids. Per the germline V gene, CDR1 is SGHRS and CDR2 is YFSETQ. CDR3 DNA sequence: TGCGCCAGCAGCTCCTCCAGGGAAACAACCTACGAGCAGTACTTC. Encoded protein: CASSSSRETTYEQYF.

The chain links TRBV19 to TRBJ1-5; TRBD1 matches 8 bases. Germline V gene data show CDR1 as LNHDA and CDR2 as SQIVND (reference sequence). The CDR3 runs 13 residues. V dropped 8 bases and J dropped 7; count of bases not matched to a gene: 7. CDR3 region: CASGRGLGQPQHF. DNA for the CDR3: TGTGCCAGTGGCAGGGGGCTCGGGCAGCCCCAGCATTTT.

The V gene is TRBV2, the J gene TRBJ1-6; D might be TRBD1 (5 bases). Per the germline V gene, CDR1 is SNHLY and CDR2 is FYNNEI. Trimming took off 1 base at V and 9 bases at J, with 16 bases between the two ends. CDR3 length equals 16 residues. CDR3 in amino acids: CASSEEEQGFGSPLHF. CDR3 DNA: TGTGCCAGCAGTGAAGAGGAGCAGGGTTTCGGTTCACCCCTCCACTTT. Drawing the rest from reference TRBV2 and TRBJ1-6, the complete variable domain is EPEVTQTPSHQVTQMGQEVILRCVPISNHLYFYWYRQILGQKVEFLVSFYNNEISEKSEIFDDQFSVERPDGSNFTLKIRSTKLEDSAMYFCASSEEEQGFGSPLHFGNGTRLTVT.